Below, 13 T cell receptor beta chains from the same sample are listed, as sequenced in a study of blood T cell repertoires in COVID-19 (dated by TCRdb to between 2020 and 2021). The library was built by means of the immunoSEQ multiplex PCR assay. The immuneACCESS repertoire file appears here via TCRdb, limited to in-frame rearrangements. These files lack a portion of the clones; in checked studies, under half of the deficit traces to unresolved V genes, and the cause of the others is not known. Recorded for this sample are some 250,000 clones; about four fifths of them occurred a single time. The top ten hold around 6% of the sample. Sequencing input: peripheral blood. The source of these receptors is a man older than 75 with acute or convalescent COVID-19.

This clone was found many times. V is TRBV2 and J is TRBJ1-1, with 9 bases fitting TRBD1. V dropped 6 bases and J dropped 4; count of bases not matched to a gene: 3. The CDR3 totals 13 residues. Looked up from germline, CDR1 is SNHLY and CDR2 is FYNNEI. CDR3 DNA sequence: TGTGCCAGCAGAATACAGGGGGCCACTGAAGCTTTCTTT. Protein sequence: CASRIQGATEAFF.

This clone was seen more than once but under ten times. This chain joins TRBV29-1 and TRBJ1-4, with 8 bases aligning to TRBD1. This CDR3 region has 13 residues. Germline V gene sequence: CDR1 SQVTM, CDR2 ANQGSEA. Unmatched junction bases numbered 9, after V lost 7 bases and J lost 8 bases. As DNA, the CDR3 is TGCAGCGCCCGAACAGGGGGAAGAGAAAAACTGTTTTTT. Protein: CSARTGGREKLFF.

The J gene is TRBJ2-1, the V gene TRBV18; TRBD2 matches at 10 bases. The trim removed 4 bases at V and 4 bases at J, leaving 4 bases unmatched. The CDR3 spans 15 residues. Germline V lookup: CDR1 KGHSH, CDR2 LQKENI. In DNA, the CDR3 is TGTGCCAGCTCACGGGGGACTAGCGAGTACAATGAGCAGTTCTTC. Its protein product is CASSRGTSEYNEQFF.

CDR3 sequence reads: CASSYSIVGSDTQYF. CDR3 nucleotide sequence: TGTGCCAGCAGTTACTCGATCGTCGGGAGTGATACGCAGTATTTT. V is TRBV6-5 and J is TRBJ2-3; perhaps TRBD2 as D (6 bases). The CDR3 is 15 amino acids. The germline CDR1 and CDR2 sequences are MNHEY and SVGAGI. V gave up 0 bases and J gave up 6 bases, with 13 bases separating them.

J is TRBJ2-1 and V is TRBV24-1; TRBD1 is a possible D gene (5 bases). Germline V gene data show CDR1 as KGHDR and CDR2 as SFDVKD. The V and J ends lost 7 bases and 3 bases respectively, with 21 bases between them. The CDR3 spans 17 residues. The CDR3 bases are TGTGCCACCAGCCCAGCTTCAGTGGGGCAGGGCTACAATGAGCAGTTCTTC. This gives the protein CATSPASVGQGYNEQFF.

The chain links TRBV7-2 to TRBJ2-5, with 9 nucleotides matching TRBD2. V lost 5 bases to trimming and J lost 5 bases; unmatched junction nucleotides: 12. CDR1 and CDR2 from the germline V gene are SGHTA and FQGNSA. This CDR3 is 16 amino acids long. CDR3: CASSARGAGGRETQYF. CDR3 in DNA: TGTGCCAGCAGCGCCCGAGGAGCGGGGGGCAGGGAGACCCAGTACTTC. The whole variable domain, remainder taken from reference TRBV7-2 and TRBJ2-5, is GAGVSQSPSNKVTEKGKDVELRCDPISGHTALYWYRQSLGQGLEFLIYFQGNSAPDKSGLPSDRFSAERTGGSVSTLTIQRTQQEDSAVYLCASSARGAGGRETQYFGPGTRLLVL.

The chain employs TRBV15 and TRBJ2-2, with 9 bases aligning to TRBD1. V gave up 1 base and J gave up 8 bases; unmatched junction bases: 2. This CDR3 is built from 14 residues. The germline gives CDR1 LNHNV, CDR2 YYDKDF (reference sequence). In nucleotides, the CDR3 is TGTGCCACCAGCAGAGGGGGACAGGGTGGGGAGCTGTTTTTT. Translation gives CATSRGGQGGELFF.

This clone was observed a handful of times. The chain joins TRBV2 to TRBJ2-1; a possible D gene is TRBD2 (5 bases). In germline, CDR1 is SNHLY, CDR2 FYNNEI. The CDR3 is made up of 14 amino acids. The ends were cut back, 4 bases at V and 2 bases at J, with 9 bases in the middle. The CDR3 DNA reads TGTGCCAGCAGTGGCGAGCGGACCTACAATGAGCAGTTCTTC. Translating it yields CASSGERTYNEQFF.

This chain uses TRBV7-3 with TRBJ1-2; TRBD1 matches at 7 bases. The CDR3 covers 13 residues. Germline trimming cut 2 bases from V and 8 bases from J; bases unmatched to any gene: 5. CDR1 SGHTA and CDR2 FQGTGA come from the germline V gene. The CDR3 DNA reads TGTGCCAGCAGCTTACGAGGGGGCGCGGGCTACACCTTC. Encoded protein: CASSLRGGAGYTF.

The DNA of the CDR3 is TGCGCCAGCAGCCCGAGGACACTTAACACCGGGGAGCTGTTTTTT. As protein: CASSPRTLNTGELFF. V gene TRBV5-1 combines with J gene TRBJ2-2, with a possible D match to TRBD1 (5 bases). V was pared by 4 bases and J by 2 bases, with 12 bases between. CDR1 and CDR2 (germline): SGHRS, YFSETQ. The CDR3 is 15 residues long.

With regard to this clone: In the same sample, other DNA sequences code for this CDR3. The chain is built from TRBV7-8 and TRBJ2-5, with D hard to call. V was shortened by 5 bases and J by 4 bases, with 5 bases between the two germline ends. The V gene's germline CDR1 is SGHVS and CDR2 FQNEAQ. CDR3 length equals 11 residues. CDR3 bases: TGTGCCAGCAGCCTATTAGAGACCCAGTACTTC. It yields the protein CASSLLETQYF.

The chain recombines TRBV2 with TRBJ1-5, with D unclear. Germline V gene sequence: CDR1 SNHLY, CDR2 FYNNEI. Trimming shortened V by 3 bases and J by 6 bases, and 6 bases separated the two germline ends. The CDR3 has 12 amino acids. This chain's CDR3 is CASSEEGQPQHF. CDR3 coding DNA: TGTGCCAGCAGTGAGGAGGGTCAGCCCCAGCATTTT.

The rearrangement uses TRBV6-5 and TRBJ1-2, with D uncertain. The length of the CDR3 is 13 residues. Looked up from germline, CDR1 is MNHEY and CDR2 is SVGAGI. Trimming took 6 bases from V and 2 from J, leaving 10 bases between them. The CDR3 coding sequence is TGTGCCAGCAGCCCGACTGTCAACTATGGCTACACCTTC. Its translation: CASSPTVNYGYTF.